The 13 T cell receptor beta chains below all came from one sample that was sequenced in a study of shared clonotypes between healthy human individuals. Generated by immunoSEQ multiplex PCR, the TCRdb table keeps only in-frame clones and is missing some. The sample has 400,000 or so clones, 96% seen once. The source material was memory CD8+ T cells sorted from blood. Subset of the sample: CD45RO+ cells pooled with CCR7-negative TemRA cells. These receptors all come from a man aged 25-40 years in good health.

The chain joins TRBV19 to TRBJ2-7; 7 nucleotides agree with TRBD2. Looked up from germline, CDR1 is LNHDA and CDR2 is SQIVND (reference sequence). V lost 4 bases, J lost 3 bases, and 9 bases stayed unmatched. The CDR3 consists of 15 residues. CDR3 in amino acids: CASSKSGTRFYEQYF. DNA for the CDR3: TGTGCCAGTAGTAAAAGCGGGACGAGGTTCTACGAGCAGTACTTC.

The chain joins TRBV7-2 to TRBJ2-7, with D possibly TRBD2 on 5 matching bases. CDR1 is SGHTA, CDR2 FQGNSA, per germline. The CDR3 totals 12 residues. The germline V and J ends were trimmed by 5 bases and 6 bases, with 11 bases remaining between them. CDR3 loop: CASSLGGGEQYF. The CDR3 DNA sequence: TGTGCCAGCAGCCTGGGTGGAGGCGAGCAGTACTTC. The whole variable domain, filled in from reference TRBV7-2 and TRBJ2-7, reads GAGVSQSPSNKVTEKGKDVELRCDPISGHTALYWYRQSLGQGLEFLIYFQGNSAPDKSGLPSDRFSAERTGGSVSTLTIQRTQQEDSAVYLCASSLGGGEQYFGPGTRLTVT.

The chain combines TRBV5-1 with TRBJ2-5, with D tentatively TRBD1 or TRBD2 (6 bases each). Trimming took 0 bases from V and 5 from J, leaving 17 bases between them. This CDR3 is 16 amino acids long. Looked up from germline, CDR1 is SGHRS and CDR2 is YFSETQ. The CDR3, as DNA: TGCGCCAGCAGCTTGGGCCCCGGAGTAGGGGGGGAGACCCAGTACTTC. Its translation: CASSLGPGVGGETQYF.

The V gene is TRBV19, the J gene TRBJ1-3; D call uncertain. Germline values: CDR1 LNHDA, CDR2 SQIVND (reference sequence). CDR3 length equals 17 residues. Trimming pared 3 bases from V and 0 bases from J, leaving 15 bases between. The CDR3 bases are TGTGCCAGTAGTATCCCCTTGGACGGGTTCTCTGGAAACACCATATATTTT. Its protein is CASSIPLDGFSGNTIYF.

The V call is TRBV27, the J call TRBJ2-5; the match to TRBD2 covers 10 bases. The V gene end was trimmed by 6 bases and the J gene end by 7 bases; junction bases not matched to a gene: 5. Germline V gene sequence: CDR1 MNHEY, CDR2 SMNVEV (reference sequence). This CDR3 region has 13 residues. The DNA of the CDR3 is TGTGCCAGCAGGAAGACTAGCGGGTCGACCCAGTACTTC. It is translated as CASRKTSGSTQYF.

The chain combines TRBV6-8 with TRBJ1-5, with D perhaps matching TRBD1 (5 bases). The CDR3 runs 13 residues. Germline CDR1 reads MNHGY; CDR2 reads SAAAGT. V dropped 9 bases and J dropped 7 bases, with 16 bases sitting between them. The DNA for the CDR3 is TGTGCCAGGGGTGGGGGAAGAAGACAGCCCCAGCATTTT. This translates into CARGGGRRQPQHF.

The rearrangement uses TRBV5-1 and TRBJ1-2; no definite D call. Trimming stripped 0 bases from V and 3 bases from J, with 6 bases between. The CDR3 extends over 13 amino acids. Germline V gene lookup returns CDR1 SGHRS and CDR2 YFSETQ. The CDR3 reads CASSLGTDYGYTF. The CDR3 coding sequence is TGCGCCAGCAGCTTGGGGACGGACTATGGCTACACCTTC.

In regard to this clone: The same CDR3 is also encoded by other DNA sequences in this sample. V is TRBV2 and J is TRBJ2-1, with 7 bases lining up with TRBD2. CDR3 length: 14 amino acids. V lost 7 bases, J lost 0 bases, and 3 bases stayed unmatched. Germline CDR1 and CDR2: SNHLY and FYNNEI. The CDR3 spells CASKGGSSYNEQFF. CDR3 sequence (DNA): TGTGCCAGCAAAGGCGGGAGCTCCTACAATGAGCAGTTCTTC.

The chain combines TRBV4-1 with TRBJ2-1; D perhaps matches TRBD2 (6 bases). Germline-derived CDR1 and CDR2 are MGHRA and YSYEKL. This CDR3 has 15 amino acids. Trimming removed 6 bases at V and 5 bases at J, with 17 bases between. CDR3 sequence (DNA): TGCGCCAGCAGGCGGGGACGGGAGATAAACAATGAGCAGTTCTTC. Its translation: CASRRGREINNEQFF.

This clone appeared a few times. This rearrangement joins TRBV6-5 to TRBJ1-2; TRBD1 matches 7 bases. Germline CDR1 and CDR2: MNHEY and SVGAGI. V trimming: 7 bases; J trimming: 7 bases; junction bases outside the gene matches: 6. This CDR3 region has 12 residues. The CDR3 here is CASTGTAGGYTF. CDR3 DNA sequence: TGTGCCAGCACCGGGACAGCGGGTGGCTACACCTTC.

This clone appeared once. The genes are TRBV27 and TRBJ1-2; 9 nucleotides match TRBD1. J was trimmed by 8 bases and V by 5 bases; bases with no gene match: 6. The CDR3 is 13 amino acids. Germline loops: CDR1 MNHEY, CDR2 SMNVEV (reference sequence). CDR3 DNA sequence: TGTGCCAGCAGTCGTCCCGGGACAGGGGGCTACACCTTC. Amino acid sequence: CASSRPGTGGYTF.

The V call is TRBV5-1, the J call TRBJ2-2; tentative D call: TRBD2 (5 bases). Trimming took 2 bases from V and 1 from J, leaving 9 bases between them. Germline V gene lookup returns CDR1 SGHRS and CDR2 YFSETQ. CDR3 length equals 15 residues. The CDR3: CASSFNGKNTGELFF. The CDR3 DNA sequence: TGCGCCAGCAGCTTCAACGGGAAGAACACCGGGGAGCTGTTTTTT. Filled out from reference TRBV5-1 and TRBJ2-2, the complete variable domain reads KAGVTQTPRYLIKTRGQQVTLSCSPISGHRSVSWYQQTPGQGLQFLFEYFSETQRNKGNFPGRFSGRQFSNSRSEMNVSTLELGDSALYLCASSFNGKNTGELFFGEGSRLTVL.

The V call is TRBV2, the J call TRBJ1-5; no definite D call. The germline V gene has CDR1 SNHLY and CDR2 FYNNEI. The CDR3 length is 13 residues. Trimming took 3 bases from V and 4 from J, leaving 7 bases between them. The CDR3 bases are TGTGCCAGCAGTGATGAAGGTAATCAGCCCCAGCATTTT. Translating it yields CASSDEGNQPQHF.